The TCR beta chain described here comes from a study of OX40 agonist ivuxolimab in advanced cancers. The CDR3 has 17 residues. Germline CDR1 reads SGHNT; CDR2 reads YENEEA. The V end was cut by 1 base, the J end by 7 bases, with 20 bases between. For this clone: What it binds is not known.

Study-wide results and limits: Among the lowest peripheral clonal expansion occurred in 0.1-3.0 mg/kg partial responders. Dose levels from 0.1 to 3.0 mg/kg saw CD4+ and CD8+ blood T cells expand clonally by week 6. Among T cells, CD8+ cells averaged more expanded clones than CD4+ cells. Several nonresponders also turned out to have low normalized T-cell clonal expansion.

Assay: immunoSEQ multiplex PCR; the TCRdb copy retains only in-frame clones and omits some. The sample holds tens of thousands of clones, about nine tenths seen once. The sample in question was CD4+ or CD8+ T cells sorted from blood, obtained in a trial of the OX40 agonist ivuxolimab. This receptor was obtained from an adult with an advanced solid tumor such as melanoma, head and neck, liver or kidney cancer. The gene calls are TRBV11-3 and TRBJ2-1; D call uncertain. The CDR3 coding sequence is TGTGCCAGCAGCTTAGGTCGGAGCCCCATGGGTTGGAATGAGCAGTTCTTC. Its protein product is CASSLGRSPMGWNEQFF.